The 9 T cell receptor beta chains below come from one sample, sequenced in a study of T cells in Graves' hyperthyroidism and ophthalmopathy. RNA transcripts yielded amplified TCR beta CDR3 regions. The HTBI set primed first-round TCR CDR3 RT-PCR. TCRdb re-called the multiplex PCR reads through MiXCR, storing one row per CDR3 protein. This sample has 550,000 to 650,000 distinct CDR3 sequences, with 13% to 15% found just once. Sequencing was carried out using blood. All receptors derive from a woman in her 40s with Graves' hyperthyroidism.

This clonotype was seen many times. The chain couples TRBV12-3 or TRBV12-4 to TRBJ1-1; the D is unclear. The CDR3 runs to 14 residues. The V gene lost 2 bases and the J gene lost 4 bases, with 11 bases spanning the gap. The CDR3 region is CASSLMGGGTEAFF. CDR3 nucleotides: TGTGCCAGCAGTTTAATGGGAGGTGGCACTGAAGCTTTCTTT.

Ten or more counts support this clonotype. This chain uses TRBV7-6 with TRBJ2-2; tentatively, D is TRBD2 (5 bases). Germline V gives CDR1 SGHVS, CDR2 FNYEAQ. With 4 bases removed from V and 1 base from J, the gap between germline ends came to 10 bases. The CDR3 runs to 15 residues. Written as DNA, the CDR3 is TGTGCCAGCAGCTCCAGGAGCGGGAACACCGGGGAGCTGTTTTTT. Its protein product is CASSSRSGNTGELFF.

V and J are TRBV6-5 and TRBJ2-7; the match to TRBD2 covers 7 bases. Looked up from germline, CDR1 is MNHEY and CDR2 is SVGAGI. This CDR3 is built from 15 residues. The trim removed 0 bases at V and 3 bases at J, leaving 5 bases unmatched. CDR3 loop: CASSYSTAGDYEQYF. DNA for the CDR3: TGTGCCAGCAGTTACTCGACGGCGGGAGACTACGAGCAGTACTTC.

V and J are TRBV7-9 and TRBJ2-1, with 9 bases that match TRBD2. CDR1 SEHNR and CDR2 FQNEAQ come from the germline V gene (reference sequence). Trimming cost V 1 base and J 9 bases; bases outside gene matches: 7. This CDR3 has 15 amino acids. The CDR3 sequence: CASSLVVAGVCEQFF. CDR3 DNA sequence: TGTGCCAGCAGCTTAGTAGTAGCGGGAGTATGTGAGCAGTTCTTC.

In its sample, this clonotype was seen many times. V is TRBV11-3 and J is TRBJ2-2; D is perhaps TRBD1 (5 bases). Trimming cost V 4 bases and J 0 bases, with 21 bases left between them. Germline V gene sequence: CDR1 SGHNT, CDR2 YENEEA. The CDR3 contains 19 residues. The CDR3 loop reads CASSSQIPNRFANTGELFF. Here the CDR3 DNA reads TGTGCCAGCAGCTCGCAAATCCCGAACAGGTTCGCGAACACCGGGGAGCTGTTTTTT.

The chain employs TRBV5-1 and TRBJ2-3; D call uncertain. Trimming removed 4 bases at V and 4 bases at J, with 13 bases between. This CDR3 is built from 14 residues. Per germline, CDR1 SGHRS and CDR2 YFSETQ. The CDR3 reads CASSGWGLPDTQYF. CDR3 coding DNA: TGCGCCAGCAGCGGGTGGGGTTTGCCAGATACGCAGTATTTT.

This chain links TRBV12-3 or TRBV12-4 with TRBJ2-5; 11 nucleotides align to TRBD1. V was pared by 5 bases and J by 12 bases, with 8 bases of the junction left unmatched. CDR3 length: 13 amino acids. CDR3 region: CASSQDRGLVEYF. CDR3 nucleotides: TGTGCCAGCAGTCAGGACAGGGGGCTGGTAGAGTACTTC.

This clonotype was observed many times. V and J are TRBV29-1 and TRBJ2-2; TRBD2 agrees at 7 bases. This CDR3 contains 13 residues. The germline V gene has CDR1 SQVTM and CDR2 ANQGSEA. V gave up 5 bases and J gave up 4 bases; unmatched junction bases: 4. This CDR3 reads CSVRPGGTGELFF. The CDR3 nucleotides read TGCAGCGTTCGACCGGGGGGCACCGGGGAGCTGTTTTTT.

The chain employs TRBV6-1 and TRBJ2-7, with 9 bases aligning to TRBD1. The V gene's germline CDR1 is MNHNS and CDR2 SASEGT. Trimming took 6 bases from V and 3 from J; bases not matched to a gene: 6. This CDR3 has 14 residues. CDR3 region: CASSLQGANYEQYF. The CDR3 nucleotides read TGTGCCAGCAGCCTACAGGGGGCAAACTACGAGCAGTACTTC.